The 6 T cell receptor beta chains reported below all come from one sample, sequenced in a study of blood T cells in healthy people across ages. It was with a sample-barcoded 5' primer and a J-beta primer mix that a second PCR of roughly 6 to 12 cycles was run. One entry per CDR3 protein results from TCRdb running MiXCR on the 5' RACE reads. The sample lists roughly 800,000 distinct CDR3 sequences, more than 45% occurring once. Sequencing input: blood. The source of these receptors is a man aged 30 to 39 in good health.

The V and J genes are TRBV10-3 and TRBJ1-2; possibly TRBD1 for D (6 bases). V shed 3 bases and J shed 8 bases, with 16 bases lying between them. The CDR3 is 14 amino acids. Germline CDR1 ENHRY, CDR2 SYGVKD. In DNA form, the CDR3 reads TGTGCCATCAGTGAACCGGGGGCTCCGGGCGGCTACACCTTC. As protein: CAISEPGAPGGYTF.

The chain links TRBV20-1 to TRBJ2-6, with TRBD2 matching 7 bases. The CDR3 consists of 16 residues. Germline V gene lookup returns CDR1 DFQATT and CDR2 SNEGSKA (reference sequence). Losses at the gene ends were 2 bases for V and 0 bases for J; bases not matched to a gene: 4. The CDR3: CSARIGGNSGANVLTF. The CDR3 DNA reads TGCAGTGCTAGAATCGGGGGGAACTCTGGGGCCAACGTCCTGACTTTC.

The V gene is TRBV7-9, the J gene TRBJ2-7; a possible D gene is TRBD1 (6 bases). V shed 4 bases and J shed 3 bases, with 13 bases lying between them. CDR3 size: 14 residues. CDR1 is SEHNR, CDR2 FQNEAQ, per germline (reference sequence). The CDR3 spells CASSSKQGVYEQYF. In nucleotides, the CDR3 is TGTGCCAGCAGCTCAAAACAGGGAGTCTACGAGCAGTACTTC.

The chain uses TRBV7-9 and TRBJ2-1; 11 bases align to TRBD2. Germline loops: CDR1 SEHNR, CDR2 FQNEAQ (reference sequence). The CDR3 sequence is 16 residues long. V trimming: 5 bases; J trimming: 3 bases; junction bases outside the gene matches: 6. CDR3 in DNA: TGTGCCAGCAGCCCTAGTAGCGGGAGGGTCTACAATGAGCAGTTCTTC. Its protein is CASSPSSGRVYNEQFF.

The chain recombines TRBV4-1 with TRBJ1-1; tentatively, D is TRBD1 (5 bases). CDR3 size: 15 residues. Trimming stripped 2 bases from V and 1 base from J, with 11 bases between. Per germline, CDR1 MGHRA and CDR2 YSYEKL. For the CDR3, the DNA is TGCGCCAGCAGCCAACTGACAGCCCCGAACACTGAAGCTTTCTTT. It codes for CASSQLTAPNTEAFF.

The genes are TRBV20-1 and TRBJ2-5; TRBD1 or TRBD2 may be the D gene (6 bases each). The CDR3 loop spans 13 amino acids. CDR1 DFQATT and CDR2 SNEGSKA come from the germline V gene (reference sequence). The V and J ends lost 3 bases and 3 bases respectively, with 11 bases between them. The CDR3 region has the DNA TGCAGTGCTAGTGAGGGGGGCGAAGAGACCCAGTACTTC. It is translated as CSASEGGEETQYF.